The rows below give T cell receptor beta chains drawn from one sample of a study of T cell responses to AZD1222 COVID-19 vaccine. TCRdb's table, derived via immunoSEQ multiplex PCR, lists solely in-frame clones and lacks some. This table has roughly 70,000 clones, over 80% appearing once. The sequencing here drew on peripheral blood, taken 28 days after the second dose of the MenACWY control vaccine. The receptors originated from an adult who received the MenACWY meningococcal vaccine as a control. CDR3s include the opening cysteine and the closing phenylalanine or tryptophan. Fields, in order: CDR3 length, clone size, V gene, J gene, D gene, CDR3 protein, CDR3 DNA. The D gene is left open where the match is weak. Size tells how often a clone was seen (once, few, many) or the class of an expanded clone, and some rows leave it out.

length: 10
size: -
V: TRBV25-1
J: TRBJ2-7
D: -
CDR3: CASSETRQYF
DNA: TGTGCCAGCAGTGAAACAAGGCAGTACTTC

length: 17
size: -
V: TRBV18
J: TRBJ2-3
D: TRBD2
CDR3: CASLTPRIAGSTDTQYF
DNA: TGTGCCAGCTTAACACCACGGATAGCGGGGTCCACAGATACGCAGTATTTT

length: 15
size: -
V: TRBV4-3
J: TRBJ1-2
D: -
CDR3: CASSQGGGRDYGYTF
DNA: TGCGCCAGCAGCCAAGGTGGGGGTAGGGACTATGGCTACACCTTC

length: 13
size: -
V: TRBV2
J: TRBJ2-7
D: TRBD1
CDR3: CASGGQNHYEQYF
DNA: TGTGCCAGCGGGGGACAGAACCACTACGAGCAGTACTTC

length: 12
size: -
V: TRBV5-5
J: TRBJ1-3
D: -
CDR3: CASSLGGNTIYF
DNA: TGTGCCAGCAGCTTGGGGGGAAACACCATATATTTT

length: 15
size: once
V: TRBV5-1
J: TRBJ2-7
D: TRBD2
CDR3: CASSVLAGLNYEQYF
DNA: TGCGCCAGCAGCGTACTAGCGGGCCTAAACTACGAGCAGTACTTC

length: 13
size: -
V: TRBV28
J: TRBJ2-3
D: -
CDR3: CASSSRGTDTQYF
DNA: TGTGCCAGCAGTTCCCGCGGCACAGATACGCAGTATTTT

length: 16
size: once
V: TRBV3-1/TRBV3-2
J: TRBJ2-1
D: -
CDR3: CASSQDIRETSNEQFF
DNA: TGTGCCAGCAGCCAAGATATCAGGGAAACAAGCAATGAGCAGTTCTTC

length: 12
size: -
V: TRBV30
J: TRBJ1-2
D: -
CDR3: CAWRAINYGYTF
DNA: TGTGCCTGGAGGGCGATAAACTATGGCTACACCTTC

length: 13
size: -
V: TRBV27
J: TRBJ1-3
D: -
CDR3: CASSLWLGNTIYF
DNA: TGTGCCAGCAGCCTGTGGCTTGGAAACACCATATATTTT

length: 14
size: -
V: TRBV11-2
J: TRBJ2-7
D: -
CDR3: CASSSRPGEYEQYF
DNA: TGTGCCAGCAGCTCCCGCCCAGGCGAGTACGAGCAGTACTTC

length: 13
size: few
V: TRBV2
J: TRBJ2-3
D: TRBD2
CDR3: CASSGDYTDTQYF
DNA: TGTGCCAGCAGCGGGGACTACACAGATACGCAGTATTTT

length: 15
size: -
V: TRBV3-1/TRBV3-2
J: TRBJ2-3
D: -
CDR3: CATRPPDGSADTQYF
DNA: TGTGCCACCCGCCCACCGGACGGGAGCGCAGATACGCAGTATTTT

length: 15
size: -
V: TRBV6-5
J: TRBJ1-3
D: -
CDR3: CASSYIQEPGNTIYF
DNA: TGTGCCAGCAGTTATATACAGGAGCCTGGAAACACCATATATTTT

length: 14
size: once
V: TRBV10-1
J: TRBJ2-1
D: TRBD2
CDR3: CASSESSLADEQFF
DNA: TGCGCCAGCAGTGAGTCGAGCCTAGCGGATGAGCAGTTCTTC

length: 14
size: few
V: TRBV7-2
J: TRBJ1-1
D: TRBD1
CDR3: CASSPQGANTEAFF
DNA: TGTGCCAGCAGCCCTCAGGGGGCGAACACTGAAGCTTTCTTT

length: 12
size: once
V: TRBV2
J: TRBJ1-1
D: -
CDR3: CASGNTRLQAFF
DNA: TGTGCCAGCGGAAACACACGTCTCCAAGCTTTCTTT

length: 20
size: -
V: TRBV7-9
J: TRBJ2-1
D: TRBD1
CDR3: CASSNSPGGDPTRSHNEQFF
DNA: TGTGCCAGCAGCAACTCCCCAGGGGGCGATCCTACTAGGTCGCACAATGAGCAGTTCTTC

length: 13
size: -
V: TRBV2
J: TRBJ2-3
D: -
CDR3: CAGGQGGTDTQYF
DNA: TGTGCCGGCGGCCAGGGAGGCACAGATACGCAGTATTTT

length: 12
size: -
V: TRBV27
J: TRBJ1-6
D: -
CDR3: CASSRHNSPLHF
DNA: TGTGCCAGCAGTCGGCATAATTCACCCCTCCACTTT

length: 15
size: -
V: TRBV6-4
J: TRBJ2-7
D: TRBD1
CDR3: CASSDTGDRAYEQYF
DNA: TGTGCCAGCAGTGACACAGGGGACAGGGCCTACGAGCAGTACTTC

length: 14
size: -
V: TRBV24-1
J: TRBJ1-5
D: -
CDR3: CATSDWSGNQPQHF
DNA: TGTGCCACCAGTGACTGGTCCGGCAATCAGCCCCAGCATTTT

length: 13
size: -
V: TRBV18
J: TRBJ2-7
D: -
CDR3: CASSPRGSYEQYF
DNA: TGTGCCAGCTCACCCCGAGGATCCTACGAGCAGTACTTC

length: 12
size: -
V: TRBV6-2/TRBV6-3
J: TRBJ2-5
D: -
CDR3: CASSYPQETQYF
DNA: TGTGCCAGCAGTTACCCGCAAGAGACCCAGTACTTC